What follows are 10 T cell receptor beta chains derived from one specimen sequenced in a study of vaccination and CD4 T cells after COVID-19. Treatment reported: roughly 10-day PBMC culture with coronavirus spike peptide pools or control peptides (ViraFEST assay). Sequencing of the DNA from cultured CD4+ T cells was carried out with the Oncomine TCR Beta short-read assay. TCRdb re-analysed the PCR reads in MiXCR, keeping a single row per CDR3 protein. The sample yields 10,000 to 11,000 distinct CDR3 sequences, 20% to 25% seen once. The antigens for these receptors are not known. Source: CD4+ T cells from blood, cultured in vitro, taken before SARS-CoV-2 vaccination. Receptors originate from a human donor who received a COVID-19 vaccine.

The gene calls are TRBV5-4 and TRBJ2-5; 11 positions match TRBD2. Losses at the gene ends were 4 bases for V and 1 base for J; bases not matched to a gene: 9. Germline-derived CDR1 and CDR2 are SGHNT and YYREEE (reference sequence). CDR3 length equals 17 residues. The CDR3 sequence: CASSTGPSGGPQETQYF. CDR3 in DNA: TGTGCCAGCAGCACAGGACCTAGCGGGGGGCCCCAAGAGACCCAGTACTTC.

Only a few counts were recorded for this clonotype. The chain couples TRBV12-3 or TRBV12-4 to TRBJ1-6; the D gene is possibly TRBD1 (5 bases). Trimming pared 6 bases from V and 7 bases from J, leaving 10 bases between. The CDR3 has 13 amino acids. The CDR3 reads CASRTGGNSPLHF. The CDR3 DNA follows: TGTGCCAGCAGAACAGGTGGGAATTCACCCCTCCACTTT.

This clonotype was detected only a few times. The chain couples TRBV5-1 to TRBJ2-7; D not resolved. The CDR3 is 15 amino acids. CDR1 and CDR2 from the germline V gene are SGHRS and YFSETQ. V lost 0 bases and J 3 bases, leaving 13 bases between the germline ends. As DNA, the CDR3 is TGCGCCAGCAGCTTGGCCCACGAGGCGTTCTACGAGCAGTACTTC. Translating gives CASSLAHEAFYEQYF.

The chain has TRBV12-3 or TRBV12-4 and TRBJ2-5; either TRBD1 or TRBD2 may supply D (5 bases each). This CDR3 is built from 12 residues. V was trimmed by 8 bases and J by 5 bases, leaving 12 bases between them. The CDR3 spells CASSRVAETQYF. The CDR3 bases are TGTGCCAGCTCCAGGGTAGCGGAGACCCAGTACTTC.

The J gene is TRBJ1-3, the V gene TRBV30, with a tentative D call TRBD1 (5 bases). Germline V gene lookup returns CDR1 GTSNPN and CDR2 SVGIG (reference sequence). V lost 4 bases to trimming and J lost 4 bases, with 8 bases between them. The CDR3 totals 12 residues. CDR3 nucleotide sequence: TGTGCCTGGAATGGGGCGGGAAACACCATATATTTT. This sequence encodes CAWNGAGNTIYF.

CDR3 protein: CASSLDGTANTEAFF. The DNA for the CDR3 is TGTGCCAGCAGCTTAGATGGGACGGCAAACACTGAAGCTTTCTTT. This chain uses TRBV7-9 with TRBJ1-1; maybe TRBD1 (5 bases). Trimming pared 1 base from V and 2 bases from J, leaving 11 bases between. The CDR3 loop spans 15 amino acids. The V gene's germline CDR1 is SEHNR and CDR2 FQNEAQ (reference sequence).

This chain connects TRBV19 to TRBJ2-3; 11 bases fit TRBD2. Looked up from germline, CDR1 is LNHDA and CDR2 is SQIVND (reference sequence). The length of the CDR3 is 18 residues. The V gene end was trimmed by 5 bases and the J gene end by 0 bases; junction bases not matched to a gene: 10. CDR3 protein: CASSGASGGHPSTDTQYF. The CDR3 bases are TGTGCCAGTAGTGGGGCTAGCGGGGGGCATCCTAGCACAGATACGCAGTATTTT.

The chain has TRBV30 and TRBJ1-5; D gene unclear. V was shortened by 2 bases and J by 0 bases, with 5 bases between the two germline ends. Looked up from germline, CDR1 is GTSNPN and CDR2 is SVGIG (reference sequence). The CDR3 spans 13 residues. The CDR3 sequence is CAWSKDSNQPQHF. The CDR3 nucleotides read TGTGCCTGGAGTAAAGATAGCAATCAGCCCCAGCATTTT.

This clonotype was observed a few times. This chain joins TRBV5-1 and TRBJ1-2; D gene unclear. Trimming shortened V by 0 bases and J by 0 bases, and 6 bases separated the two germline ends. The CDR3 extends over 14 amino acids. The V gene's germline CDR1 is SGHRS and CDR2 YFSETQ. CDR3: CASSLGLTNYGYTF. CDR3 nucleotide sequence: TGCGCCAGCAGCTTGGGTCTAACTAACTATGGCTACACCTTC.

This clonotype has a handful of counts. V is TRBV11-3 and J is TRBJ1-6; no clear D. CDR3 size: 15 residues. V dropped 1 base and J dropped 8 bases, with 12 bases sitting between them. The germline V gene has CDR1 SGHNT and CDR2 YENEEA. CDR3 nucleotide sequence: TGTGCCAGCAGCTTAGCCTCCAGATGGTATTCACCCCTCCACTTT. Translated, it gives CASSLASRWYSPLHF.